This T cell receptor (beta chain) emerged from a study of beta chain features in type 1 diabetes. Study-wide results and limits: People with Type 1 diabetes carried modestly yet significantly shorter TCRB CDR3s in all four CD4+ subsets. An over-representation of cells with high TCR expression could result from cDNA sequencing. Small HLA sub-analyses could not settle whether HLA shapes TCRB rearrangement.

Reverse transcription of all isolated RNA meant that expressed TCRB transcripts were sequenced. Here immunoSEQ multiplex PCR was the method, and the copy in TCRdb shows in-frame clones only, minus some. The sample records 130,000 or so clones, around a tenth being singletons. This clone has just a few counts. Its specificity is unknown. The CDR3 is 16 residues long. With V trimmed by 1 base and J by 7 bases, 9 bases remained unmatched. CDR1 SGHRS and CDR2 YFSETQ come from the germline V gene. Based on CD45RO/CCR7/CD25/CD127/CD95/CD27, CD4+ regulatory, stem cell-like memory, naive and central memory cells were sorted.

The chain joins TRBV5-1 to TRBJ2-1; 9 bases map to TRBD2. The sample consisted of central memory CD4+ T cells from blood. This receptor was taken from a woman between 40 and 55 years old in good health. The CDR3 region is CASSLPVAGGQNEQFF. CDR3 DNA: TGCGCCAGCAGCTTGCCGGTGGCGGGGGGGCAGAATGAGCAGTTCTTC.